Listed below are T cell receptor beta chains from one sample, sequenced in a study of response to subunit inactivated influenza vaccine. From the RT-PCR reads, TCRdb called clonotypes with MiXCR, one entry per CDR3 protein. Here the sample spans about 530,000 distinct CDR3 sequences, 10% to 15% being singletons. The sequencing here drew on PBMCs from blood, taken around seven weeks after vaccination. The receptors come from a man aged 50-59 years who received an inactivated influenza vaccine. Each CDR3 is given with its conserved first and last residue. A D gene is named only where the DNA matches it firmly. The size field is filled for only some rows; it gives once, few, many or a size class.

D	size	J	V	DNA	CDR3
TRBD1	.	TRBJ2-1	TRBV7-6	TGTGCCAGCAGCCCCAACACAGGGGGCGGCGGTGAGCAGTTCTTC	CASSPNTGGGGEQFF
.	few	TRBJ2-7	TRBV7-2	TGTGCCAGCAGCTTAGAAGTGGGGGCTAGGGGGGAGCAGTACTTC	CASSLEVGARGEQYF
.	.	TRBJ2-7	TRBV7-8	TGTGCCAGCAGCTTAGCAGCGTCCGAGCAGTACTTC	CASSLAASEQYF
.	.	TRBJ2-7	TRBV10-3	TGTGCCATCAGTCGCGGACAGTTTGAATCCTACGAGCAGTACTTC	CAISRGQFESYEQYF
TRBD1	many	TRBJ2-2	TRBV20-1	TGCAGTGCAAGACAGGGAAACACCGGGGAGCTGTTTTTT	CSARQGNTGELFF
.	.	TRBJ2-1	TRBV24-1	TGTGCCACCAGTGCCAGGGACCCAAGGGATGAGCAGTTCTTC	CATSARDPRDEQFF
.	many	TRBJ1-3	TRBV20-1	TGCAGTGCTAGAGCTTCTGGAAACACCATATATTTT	CSARASGNTIYF
.	.	TRBJ2-4	TRBV5-1	TGCGCCAGCAGCTTGGCGGGCAGACGGAACATTCAGTACTTC	CASSLAGRRNIQYF
.	many	TRBJ1-5	TRBV12-3/TRBV12-4	TGTGCCAGCAGCCCCCAATTGGGAATGAACAATCAGCCCCAGCATTTT	CASSPQLGMNNQPQHF
.	.	TRBJ1-3	TRBV7-9	TGTGCCAGCAGCTTACAGTACTCTGGAAACACCATATATTTT	CASSLQYSGNTIYF
TRBD2	few	TRBJ2-5	TRBV20-1	TGCAGTATCTTAGCGGGGGGGCCTGGAGAGACCCAGTACTTC	CSILAGGPGETQYF
TRBD2	few	TRBJ2-7	TRBV5-1	TGCGCCAGCAGCTTGGTCACAGGTGCGGGGGATGAGCAGTACTTC	CASSLVTGAGDEQYF
.	.	TRBJ1-1	TRBV3-1	TGTGCCAGCAGCCAAGGCGCGGTGGATGAAGCTTTCTTT	CASSQGAVDEAFF
.	few	TRBJ2-7	TRBV25-1	TGTGCCAGCAGTGGCCGAGGGGAGTACGAGCAGTACTTC	CASSGRGEYEQYF
TRBD2	.	TRBJ2-7	TRBV5-1	TGCGCCAGCAGCTTGACTAGCGGGAGAGCCGAGCAGTACTTC	CASSLTSGRAEQYF
TRBD1	.	TRBJ2-7	TRBV3-1	TGTGCCAGCAGCCGACCGGGACAGGCTGACTACGAGCAGTACTTC	CASSRPGQADYEQYF
TRBD1	few	TRBJ2-7	TRBV5-6	TGTGCCAGCACCTCCGGGACAGGGAGGTACGAGCAGTACTTC	CASTSGTGRYEQYF
.	few	TRBJ1-6	TRBV28	TGTGCCAGCGATAACAGAAATTCACCCCTCCACTTT	CASDNRNSPLHF
.	many	TRBJ2-7	TRBV28	TGTGCCAGCAGTCCCGGTGTTGGGCGCAGGCAGTACTTC	CASSPGVGRRQYF
.	few	TRBJ2-7	TRBV10-3	TGTGCCATCAGTGAACGGGGGCCGCCCTACGAGCAGTACTTC	CAISERGPPYEQYF
.	many	TRBJ2-7	TRBV7-2	TGTGCCAGCAGCTTAGGGGGGGACAGTTGGCAGTACTTC	CASSLGGDSWQYF
TRBD1	.	TRBJ2-7	TRBV6-2/TRBV6-3	TGTGCCAGCAGTTTTGACAGGGCCACCTACGAGCAGTACTTC	CASSFDRATYEQYF
.	.	TRBJ2-3	TRBV24-1	TGTGCCACCAGTGATTTGGCTAGCGAAGATACGCAGTATTTT	CATSDLASEDTQYF
TRBD1	.	TRBJ1-1	TRBV19	TGTGCCAGCAACCGGAGGGGGCGGGTCACTGAAGCTTTCTTT	CASNRRGRVTEAFF
.	many	TRBJ2-2	TRBV12-3/TRBV12-4	TGTGCCAGCAACCCTAGGGGCACCGGGGAGCTGTTTTTT	CASNPRGTGELFF